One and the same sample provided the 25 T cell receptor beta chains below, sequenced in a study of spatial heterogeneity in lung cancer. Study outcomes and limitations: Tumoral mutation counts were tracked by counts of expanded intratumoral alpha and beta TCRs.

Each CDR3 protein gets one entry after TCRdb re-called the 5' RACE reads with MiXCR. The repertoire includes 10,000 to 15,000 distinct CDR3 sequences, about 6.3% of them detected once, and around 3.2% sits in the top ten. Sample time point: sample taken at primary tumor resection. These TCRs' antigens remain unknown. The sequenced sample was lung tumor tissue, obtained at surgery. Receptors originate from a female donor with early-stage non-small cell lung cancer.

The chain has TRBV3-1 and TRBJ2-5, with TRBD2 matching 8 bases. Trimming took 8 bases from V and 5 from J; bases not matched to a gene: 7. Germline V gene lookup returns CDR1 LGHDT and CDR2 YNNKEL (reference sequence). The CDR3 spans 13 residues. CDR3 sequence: CASEGRGAETQYF. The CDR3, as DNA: TGTGCCAGCGAAGGGCGGGGGGCGGAGACCCAGTACTTC.

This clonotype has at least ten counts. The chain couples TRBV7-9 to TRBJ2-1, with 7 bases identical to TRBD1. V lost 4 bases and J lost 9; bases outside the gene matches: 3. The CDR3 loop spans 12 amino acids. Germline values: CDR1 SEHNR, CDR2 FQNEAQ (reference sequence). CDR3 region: CASSYGQVEQFF. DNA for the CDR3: TGTGCCAGCAGCTATGGACAGGTTGAGCAGTTCTTC.

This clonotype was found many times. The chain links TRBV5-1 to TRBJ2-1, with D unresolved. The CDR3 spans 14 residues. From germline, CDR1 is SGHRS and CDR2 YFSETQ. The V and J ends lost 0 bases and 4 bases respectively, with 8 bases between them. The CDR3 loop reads CASSLDLIYNEQFF. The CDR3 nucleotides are TGCGCCAGCAGCTTGGATCTCATTTACAATGAGCAGTTCTTC.

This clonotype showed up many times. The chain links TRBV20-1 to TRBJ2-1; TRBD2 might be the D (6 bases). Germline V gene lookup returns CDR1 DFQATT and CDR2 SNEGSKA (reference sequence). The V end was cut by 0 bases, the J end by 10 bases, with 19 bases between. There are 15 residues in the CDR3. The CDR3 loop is CSARDRGGSHGEQFF. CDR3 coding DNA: TGCAGTGCTAGAGATCGGGGAGGTTCCCATGGGGAGCAGTTCTTC.

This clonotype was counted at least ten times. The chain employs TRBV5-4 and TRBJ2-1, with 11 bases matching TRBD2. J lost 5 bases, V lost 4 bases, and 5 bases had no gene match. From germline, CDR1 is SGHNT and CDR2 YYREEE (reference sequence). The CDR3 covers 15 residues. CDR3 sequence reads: CASSLTSGIHNEQFF. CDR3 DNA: TGTGCCAGCAGCCTGACTAGCGGGATACACAATGAGCAGTTCTTC.

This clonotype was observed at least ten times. CDR3 loop: CASSLGGGANNEQFF. The CDR3 bases are TGTGCCAGCAGCTTAGGCGGGGGGGCAAACAATGAGCAGTTCTTC. The rearrangement uses TRBV11-3 and TRBJ2-1; TRBD2 matches 9 bases. CDR1 SGHNT and CDR2 YENEEA come from the germline V gene. The CDR3 covers 15 residues. The J segment lost 5 bases and the V segment lost 1 base, leaving 3 bases of the junction unmatched.

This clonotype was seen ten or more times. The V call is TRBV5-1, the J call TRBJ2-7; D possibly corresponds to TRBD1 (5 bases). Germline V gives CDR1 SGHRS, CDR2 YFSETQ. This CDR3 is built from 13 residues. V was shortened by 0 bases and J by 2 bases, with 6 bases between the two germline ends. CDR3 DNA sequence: TGCGCCAGCAGCTTGGAGGGGACCTACGAGCAGTACTTC. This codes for CASSLEGTYEQYF.

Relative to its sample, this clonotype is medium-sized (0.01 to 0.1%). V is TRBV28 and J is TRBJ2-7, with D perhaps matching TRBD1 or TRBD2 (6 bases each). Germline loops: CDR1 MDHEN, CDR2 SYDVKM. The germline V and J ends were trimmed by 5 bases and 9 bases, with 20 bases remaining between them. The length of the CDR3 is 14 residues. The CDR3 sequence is CASSESGARGLQYF. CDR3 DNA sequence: TGTGCCAGCAGTGAATCAGGGGCCCGGGGGCTGCAGTACTTC. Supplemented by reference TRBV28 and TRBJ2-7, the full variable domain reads DVKVTQSSRYLVKRTGEKVFLECVQDMDHENMFWYRQDPGLGLRLIYFSYDVKMKEKGDIPEGYSVSREKKERFSLILESASTNQTSMYLCASSESGARGLQYFGPGTRLTVT.

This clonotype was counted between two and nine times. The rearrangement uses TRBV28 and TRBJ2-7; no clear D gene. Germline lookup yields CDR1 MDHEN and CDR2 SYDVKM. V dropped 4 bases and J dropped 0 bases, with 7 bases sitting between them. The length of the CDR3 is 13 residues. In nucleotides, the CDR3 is TGTGCCAGCAGTTGGACGCTCTCCTACGAGCAGTACTTC. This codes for CASSWTLSYEQYF.

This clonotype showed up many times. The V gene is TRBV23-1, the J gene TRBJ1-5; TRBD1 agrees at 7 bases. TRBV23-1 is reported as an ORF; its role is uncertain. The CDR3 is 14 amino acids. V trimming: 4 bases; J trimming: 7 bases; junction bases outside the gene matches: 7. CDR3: CASSLGRGRQPQHF. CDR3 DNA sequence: TGCGCCAGCAGTCTAGGGAGGGGGCGACAGCCCCAGCATTTT.

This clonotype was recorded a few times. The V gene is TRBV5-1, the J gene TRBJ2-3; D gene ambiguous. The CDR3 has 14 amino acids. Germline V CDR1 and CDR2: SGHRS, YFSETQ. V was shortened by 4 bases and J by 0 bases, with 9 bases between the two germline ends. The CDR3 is CASSVETSTDTQYF. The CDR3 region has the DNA TGCGCCAGCAGCGTCGAAACCAGCACAGATACGCAGTATTTT.

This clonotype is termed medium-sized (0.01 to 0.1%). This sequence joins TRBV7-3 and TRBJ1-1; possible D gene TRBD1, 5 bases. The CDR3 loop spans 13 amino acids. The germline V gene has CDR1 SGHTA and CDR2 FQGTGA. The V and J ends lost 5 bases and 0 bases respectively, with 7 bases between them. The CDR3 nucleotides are TGTGCCAGCAGCCCGGGACTGAACACTGAAGCTTTCTTT. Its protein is CASSPGLNTEAFF.

This CDR3 is CSASPGDTEAFF. CDR3 sequence (DNA): TGCAGTGCTAGCCCAGGGGACACTGAAGCTTTCTTT. The chain joins TRBV20-1 to TRBJ1-1; the D gene is possibly TRBD1 (6 bases). CDR1 is DFQATT and CDR2 is SNEGSKA in the germline V gene (reference sequence). The CDR3 has 12 amino acids. V shed 3 bases and J shed 3 bases, with 8 bases lying between them.

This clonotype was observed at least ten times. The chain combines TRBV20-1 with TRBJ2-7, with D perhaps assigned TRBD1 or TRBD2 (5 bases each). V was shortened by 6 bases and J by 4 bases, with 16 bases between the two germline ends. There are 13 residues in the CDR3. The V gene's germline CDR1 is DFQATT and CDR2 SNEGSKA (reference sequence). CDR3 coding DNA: TGCAGTGCCTGGCTCTTAGGGGAGTACGAGCAGTACTTC. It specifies CSAWLLGEYEQYF.

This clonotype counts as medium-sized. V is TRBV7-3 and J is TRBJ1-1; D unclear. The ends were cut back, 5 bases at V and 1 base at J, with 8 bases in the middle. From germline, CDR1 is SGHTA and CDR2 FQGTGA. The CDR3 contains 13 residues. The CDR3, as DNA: TGTGCCAGCAGCCAGCTGGCGAACACTGAAGCTTTCTTT. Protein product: CASSQLANTEAFF.

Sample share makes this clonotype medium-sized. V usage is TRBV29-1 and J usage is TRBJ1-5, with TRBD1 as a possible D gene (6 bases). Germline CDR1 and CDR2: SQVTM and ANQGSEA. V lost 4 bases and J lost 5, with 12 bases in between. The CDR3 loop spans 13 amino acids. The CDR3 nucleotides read TGCAGCGTTGCGACAGGCCCAGATCAGCCCCAGCATTTT. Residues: CSVATGPDQPQHF.

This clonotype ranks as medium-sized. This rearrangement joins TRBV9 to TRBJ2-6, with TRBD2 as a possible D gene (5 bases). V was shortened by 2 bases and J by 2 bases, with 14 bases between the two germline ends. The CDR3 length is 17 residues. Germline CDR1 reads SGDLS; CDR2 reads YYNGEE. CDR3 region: CASSVYHGLTGANVLTF. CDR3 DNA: TGTGCCAGCAGCGTTTATCACGGACTGACTGGGGCCAACGTCCTGACTTTC.

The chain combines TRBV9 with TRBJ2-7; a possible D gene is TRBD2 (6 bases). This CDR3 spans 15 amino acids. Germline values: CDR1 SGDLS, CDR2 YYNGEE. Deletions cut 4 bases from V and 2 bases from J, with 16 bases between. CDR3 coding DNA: TGTGCCAGCAGCCAGGGACTGACTCGGCCCTACGAGCAGTACTTC. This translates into CASSQGLTRPYEQYF.

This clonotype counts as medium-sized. The CDR3 DNA reads as TGTGCCAGCGATGACAGACGTAGAAACACCATATATTTT. Encoded protein: CASDDRRRNTIYF. The chain has TRBV28 and TRBJ1-3; a weak D match, TRBD1 (5 bases). Germline CDR1 MDHEN, CDR2 SYDVKM. The CDR3 totals 13 residues. V was trimmed by 8 bases and J by 5 bases, leaving 13 bases between them.

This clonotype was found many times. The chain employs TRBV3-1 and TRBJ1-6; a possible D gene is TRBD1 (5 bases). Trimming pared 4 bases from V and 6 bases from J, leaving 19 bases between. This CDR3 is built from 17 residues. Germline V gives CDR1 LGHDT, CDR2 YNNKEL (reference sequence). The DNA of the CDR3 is TGTGCCAGCAGCCTCCCCCCCGGGAAAGGGGTTAATTCACCCCTCCACTTT. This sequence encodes CASSLPPGKGVNSPLHF.

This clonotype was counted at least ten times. The CDR3 DNA follows: TGTGCCAGCAGTGGTTTGACGCCACATGAGCAGTTCTTC. Residues: CASSGLTPHEQFF. V and J are TRBV25-1 and TRBJ2-1; D unresolved. CDR1 MGHDK and CDR2 SYGVNS come from the germline V gene. V shed 4 bases and J shed 8 bases, with 12 bases lying between them. This CDR3 is built from 13 residues.

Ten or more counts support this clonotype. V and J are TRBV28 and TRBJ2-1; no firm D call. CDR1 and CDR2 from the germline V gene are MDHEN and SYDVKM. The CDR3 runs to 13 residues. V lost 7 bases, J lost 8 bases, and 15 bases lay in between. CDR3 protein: CASMEFFLDEQFF. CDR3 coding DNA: TGTGCCAGCATGGAGTTCTTTCTTGATGAGCAGTTCTTC.

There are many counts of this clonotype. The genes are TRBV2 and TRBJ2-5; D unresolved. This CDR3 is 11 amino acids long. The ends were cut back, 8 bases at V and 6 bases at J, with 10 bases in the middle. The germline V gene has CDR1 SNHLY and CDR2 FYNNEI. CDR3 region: CASSRTQTQYF. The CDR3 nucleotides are TGTGCCAGCTCCAGGACGCAGACCCAGTACTTC. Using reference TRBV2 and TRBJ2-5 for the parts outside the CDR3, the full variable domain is EPEVTQTPSHQVTQMGQEVILRCVPISNHLYFYWYRQILGQKVEFLVSFYNNEISEKSEIFDDQFSVERPDGSNFTLKIRSTKLEDSAMYFCASSRTQTQYFGPGTRLLVL.

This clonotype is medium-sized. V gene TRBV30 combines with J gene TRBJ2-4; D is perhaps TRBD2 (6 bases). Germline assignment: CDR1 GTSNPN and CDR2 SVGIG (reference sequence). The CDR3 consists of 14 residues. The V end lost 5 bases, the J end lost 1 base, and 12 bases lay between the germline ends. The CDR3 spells CAWGGFLAKNIQYF. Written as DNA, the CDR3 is TGTGCCTGGGGGGGGTTCCTGGCCAAAAACATTCAGTACTTC.

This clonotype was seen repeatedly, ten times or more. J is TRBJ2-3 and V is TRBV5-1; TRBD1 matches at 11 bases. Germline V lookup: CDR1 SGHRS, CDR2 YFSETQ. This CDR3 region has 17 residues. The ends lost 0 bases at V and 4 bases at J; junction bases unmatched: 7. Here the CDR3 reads CASSLARDRGNSDTQYF. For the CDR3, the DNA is TGCGCCAGCAGCTTGGCCCGGGACAGGGGGAACTCAGATACGCAGTATTTT.